This entry describes one T cell receptor (beta chain). Its antigen is not known. It was RNA transcripts that yielded the amplified TCR beta CDR3 regions. The TCR CDR3 was amplified in a first-round RT-PCR using the HTBI primer set. TCRdb reanalysed the multiplex PCR reads using MiXCR and keeps one entry per CDR3 protein. The table has some 550,000 distinct CDR3 sequences, less than 25% seen once. This CDR3 contains 13 residues. The V and J ends lost 0 bases and 11 bases, in that order; junction bases with no gene match: 9. Germline values: CDR1 SQVTM, CDR2 ANQGSEA. This specimen comes from a study of T cells in Graves' hyperthyroidism and ophthalmopathy. Looking at the study overall: Peripheral blood was taken when the disease was first diagnosed, before any treatment began. Findings and limits, study-wide: Appearing also in blood were most of the thyroid clonotypes expanded above 0.001.

Graves' hyperthyroidism was deemed stable absent ophthalmopathy progression within 18 months. The patients, who ranged from 18 to 65 in age, presented with newly diagnosed hyperthyroidism lasting under 2 months. The V call is TRBV29-1, the J call TRBJ1-1, with TRBD1 identical over 7 bases. Sequenced sample: blood. The sequence was obtained from a man younger than 30 with Graves' hyperthyroidism. CDR3 DNA sequence: TGCAGCGTTGAAGACGGGCAGGGGGGGGCGGCTTTCTTT. Translating it yields CSVEDGQGGAAFF.